This is a list of T cell receptor beta chains from one sample in a study of blood T cell repertoires in COVID-19. The protocol was immunoSEQ multiplex PCR, while the TCRdb copy is restricted to in-frame clones and leaves out a portion. In the table there are 40,000 or so clones, approximately 85% of which are singletons. Sequences were obtained from peripheral blood. The receptor source for this set is a human donor in a cohort sampled during active COVID-19. Each CDR3 is given without its conserved first and last residue.

J gene: TRBJ2-1
V gene: TRBV7-2
CDR3 protein: ASSLVGSGSAEQF

J gene: TRBJ1-4
V gene: TRBV5-1
CDR3 protein: ASSLGQKEKLF

J gene: TRBJ1-1
V gene: TRBV18
CDR3 protein: ASSPVLDTEAF

J gene: TRBJ1-2
V gene: TRBV27
CDR3 protein: ASTPRGGYGYT

J gene: TRBJ1-4
V gene: TRBV7-8
CDR3 protein: ASRGGKDEKLF

J gene: TRBJ1-3
V gene: TRBV30
CDR3 protein: AWREGAGNTIY

J gene: TRBJ1-4
V gene: TRBV18
CDR3 protein: ASSPGGGGLSEKLF

J gene: TRBJ1-4
V gene: TRBV29-1
CDR3 protein: SVADRAGEKLF

J gene: TRBJ2-6
V gene: TRBV18
CDR3 protein: ASRGEWGQANSGANVLT

J gene: TRBJ1-1
V gene: TRBV2
CDR3 protein: ASSRDSGAF

J gene: TRBJ1-5
V gene: TRBV9
CDR3 protein: ARGGGYSNQPQH

J gene: TRBJ2-7
V gene: TRBV7-6
CDR3 protein: ASQRDRAHYEQY

J gene: TRBJ2-7
V gene: TRBV5-1
CDR3 protein: ASSLATGPTYEQY

J gene: TRBJ1-1
V gene: TRBV5-1
CDR3 protein: ASSLGFQGNTEAF

J gene: TRBJ1-1
V gene: TRBV12-3/TRBV12-4
CDR3 protein: ASSYGNTEAF

J gene: TRBJ1-6
V gene: TRBV5-1
CDR3 protein: ASSGGTANSPLH

J gene: TRBJ1-4
V gene: TRBV2
CDR3 protein: ASQTGAEEKLF

J gene: TRBJ2-3
V gene: TRBV6-5
CDR3 protein: ASREGPRPTDTQY

J gene: TRBJ2-2
V gene: TRBV6-5
CDR3 protein: ASSWDRANTGELF

J gene: TRBJ2-7
V gene: TRBV9
CDR3 protein: ASNQSGLAGPYEQY

J gene: TRBJ2-5
V gene: TRBV7-2
CDR3 protein: ASSYDRGRQETQY

J gene: TRBJ1-2
V gene: TRBV19
CDR3 protein: ASSVPGPGGYGYT

J gene: TRBJ1-4
V gene: TRBV30
CDR3 protein: AWSSTLGTPEKLF

J gene: TRBJ2-2
V gene: TRBV28
CDR3 protein: ASSSTGNTGELF

J gene: TRBJ2-5
V gene: TRBV4-2
CDR3 protein: ASSQESLGVAQY

J gene: TRBJ2-1
V gene: TRBV5-1
CDR3 protein: ASSLEAASPSNEQF

J gene: TRBJ2-7
V gene: TRBV9
CDR3 protein: ASSALAHQGKPYEQY

J gene: TRBJ1-5
V gene: TRBV2
CDR3 protein: ASSEIGTNQPQH

J gene: TRBJ2-7
V gene: TRBV6-5
CDR3 protein: ASRGVGVREVEQY